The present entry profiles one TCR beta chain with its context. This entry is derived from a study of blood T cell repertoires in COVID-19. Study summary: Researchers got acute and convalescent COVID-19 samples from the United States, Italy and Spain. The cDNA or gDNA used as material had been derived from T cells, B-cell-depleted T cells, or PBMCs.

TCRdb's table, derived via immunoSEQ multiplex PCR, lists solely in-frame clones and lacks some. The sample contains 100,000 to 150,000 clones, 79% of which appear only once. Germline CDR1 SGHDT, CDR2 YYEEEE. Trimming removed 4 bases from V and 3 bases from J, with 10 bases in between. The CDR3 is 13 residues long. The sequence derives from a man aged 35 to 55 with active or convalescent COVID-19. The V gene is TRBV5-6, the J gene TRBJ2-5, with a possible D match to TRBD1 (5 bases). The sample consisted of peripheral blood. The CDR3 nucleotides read TGTGCCAGCAGCCAAGGGGCTAAAGAGACCCAGTACTTC. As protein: CASSQGAKETQYF.